Included here is one TCR beta chain sequence, with context. Antigen: not known. The data were produced by immunoSEQ multiplex PCR, yet TCRdb's version contains in-frame clones alone and is incomplete. This sample has approximately 60,000 clones; over 75% occur once, and the top ten carry approximately 2%. The sample is drawn from a study of OX40 agonist ivuxolimab in advanced cancers. For the study at large: Anti-PD-1, anti-PD-L1 or anti-CTLA-4 therapy given earlier was allowed, and 40% had some. Overall study findings and caveats: CD8+ T cells (on average) carried more expanded clones than CD4+ T cells. Expanded peripheral T cells had an undetermined antigen specificity. CD4+ and CD8+ T cells in blood underwent clonal expansion by week 6 at 0.1 to 3.0 mg/kg.

Germline lookup yields CDR1 GTSNPN and CDR2 SVGIG (reference sequence). This CDR3 region has 12 residues. Trimming stripped 3 bases from V and 6 bases from J, with 10 bases between. The sequencing used CD4+ or CD8+ T cells sorted from blood, collected in a trial of the OX40 agonist ivuxolimab. The rearrangement joins TRBV30 to TRBJ2-3, with D perhaps matching TRBD2 (5 bases). This sequence originates from an adult with an advanced solid tumor such as melanoma, head and neck, liver or kidney cancer. CDR3 sequence reads: CAWRATGDTQYF. CDR3 nucleotide sequence: TGTGCCTGGAGGGCCACGGGGGATACGCAGTATTTT.